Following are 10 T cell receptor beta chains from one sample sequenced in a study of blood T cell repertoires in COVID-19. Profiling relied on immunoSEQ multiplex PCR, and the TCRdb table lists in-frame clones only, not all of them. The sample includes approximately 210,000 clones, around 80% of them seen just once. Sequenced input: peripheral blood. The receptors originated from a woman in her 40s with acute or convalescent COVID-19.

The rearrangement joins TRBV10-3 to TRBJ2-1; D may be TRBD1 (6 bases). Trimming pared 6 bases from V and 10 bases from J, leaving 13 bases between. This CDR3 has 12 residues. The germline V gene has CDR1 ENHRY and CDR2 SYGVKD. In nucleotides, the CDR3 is TGTGCCATCAGCTCAGGGGTTGACGAGCAGTTCTTC. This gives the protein CAISSGVDEQFF.

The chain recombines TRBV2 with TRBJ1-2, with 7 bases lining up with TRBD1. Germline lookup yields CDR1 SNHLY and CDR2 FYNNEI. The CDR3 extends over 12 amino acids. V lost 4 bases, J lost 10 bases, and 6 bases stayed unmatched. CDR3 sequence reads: CASSVQGWDYTF. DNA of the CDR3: TGTGCCAGCAGTGTACAGGGGTGGGACTACACCTTC.

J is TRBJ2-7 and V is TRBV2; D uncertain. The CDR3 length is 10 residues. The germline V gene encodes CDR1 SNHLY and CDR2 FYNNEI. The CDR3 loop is CADEYYEQYF. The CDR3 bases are TGTGCAGATGAGTACTACGAGCAGTACTTC.

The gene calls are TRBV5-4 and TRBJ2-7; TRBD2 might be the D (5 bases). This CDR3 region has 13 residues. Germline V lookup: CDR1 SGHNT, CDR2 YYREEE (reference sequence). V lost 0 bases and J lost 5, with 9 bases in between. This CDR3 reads CASSLGENDEQYF. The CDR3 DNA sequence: TGTGCCAGCAGCTTGGGGGAGAACGACGAGCAGTACTTC.

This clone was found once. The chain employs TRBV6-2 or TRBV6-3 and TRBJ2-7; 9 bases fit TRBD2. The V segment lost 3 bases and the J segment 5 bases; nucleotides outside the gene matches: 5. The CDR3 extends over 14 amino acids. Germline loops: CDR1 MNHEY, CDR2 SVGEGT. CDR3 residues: CASSYWSSGNEQYF. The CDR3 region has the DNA TGTGCCAGCAGTTATTGGTCTAGCGGGAACGAGCAGTACTTC.

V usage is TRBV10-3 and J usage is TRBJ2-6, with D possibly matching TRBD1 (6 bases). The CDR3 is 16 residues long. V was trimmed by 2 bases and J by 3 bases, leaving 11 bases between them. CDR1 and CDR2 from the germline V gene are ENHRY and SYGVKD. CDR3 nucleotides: TGTGCCATCAGTGAGGGGGGCGGTGGTGGGGCCAACGTCCTGACTTTC. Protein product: CAISEGGGGGANVLTF.

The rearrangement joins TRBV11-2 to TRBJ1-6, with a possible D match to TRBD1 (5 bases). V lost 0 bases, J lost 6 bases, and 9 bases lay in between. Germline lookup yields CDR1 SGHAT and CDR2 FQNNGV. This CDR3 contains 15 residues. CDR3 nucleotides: TGTGCCAGCAGCTTAGAACGGACAACTAATTCACCCCTCCACTTT. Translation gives CASSLERTTNSPLHF.

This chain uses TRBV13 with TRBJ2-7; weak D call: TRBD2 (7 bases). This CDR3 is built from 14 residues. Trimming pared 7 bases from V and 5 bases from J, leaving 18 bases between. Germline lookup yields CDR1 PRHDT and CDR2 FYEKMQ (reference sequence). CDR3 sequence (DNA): TGTGCCAGCACCCTGGGAGGGGGAGTCGACGAGCAGTACTTC. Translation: CASTLGGGVDEQYF.

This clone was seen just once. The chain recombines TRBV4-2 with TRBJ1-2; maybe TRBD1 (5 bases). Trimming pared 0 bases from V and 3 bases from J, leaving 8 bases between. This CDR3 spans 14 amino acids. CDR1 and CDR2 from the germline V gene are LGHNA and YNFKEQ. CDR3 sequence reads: CASSQEQGDYGYTF. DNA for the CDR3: TGTGCCAGCAGCCAAGAGCAAGGGGACTATGGCTACACCTTC.

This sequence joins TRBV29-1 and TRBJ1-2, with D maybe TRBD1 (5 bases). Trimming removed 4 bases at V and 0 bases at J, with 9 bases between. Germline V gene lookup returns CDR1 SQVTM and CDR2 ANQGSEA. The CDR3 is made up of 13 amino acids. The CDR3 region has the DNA TGCAGCGTTGGAACAGGATCTAACTATGGCTACACCTTC. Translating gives CSVGTGSNYGYTF. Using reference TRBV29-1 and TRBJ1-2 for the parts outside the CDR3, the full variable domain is SAVISQKPSRDICQRGTSLTIQCQVDSQVTMMFWYRQQPGQSLTLIATANQGSEATYESGFVIDKFPISRPNLTFSTLTVSNMSPEDSSIYLCSVGTGSNYGYTFGSGTRLTVV.